The sequence of this T cell receptor (beta chain) was determined in a study of blood T cell repertoires in COVID-19. Across the study: PBMCs, B-cell-depleted T cells, or T cells provided the cDNA or gDNA that made up the material.

In the original processing: Researchers report that nucleated cell counts were estimated from reference gene primer amplification. The data were produced by immunoSEQ multiplex PCR, yet TCRdb's version contains in-frame clones alone and is incomplete. Clone size and V and J calls were adopted from that table, with D and trimming inferred from the DNA. The repertoire consists of 260,000 or so clones, with around 90% occurring once and the leading ten covering 9% to 9.5%. Per germline, CDR1 SGHTA and CDR2 FQGTGA. CDR3 length equals 14 residues. Deletions cut 8 bases from V and 5 bases from J, with 16 bases between.

The receptor's source is a man between 18 and 29 years old with active or convalescent COVID-19. The V and J genes are TRBV7-3 and TRBJ2-1; unclear D gene. Sample: peripheral blood. CDR3 region: CASQSRVDDNEQFF. In DNA form, the CDR3 reads TGTGCCAGCCAGAGCCGGGTTGACGACAATGAGCAGTTCTTC.